This T cell receptor beta chain derives from a study of shared clonotypes between healthy human individuals. This table comes from immunoSEQ multiplex PCR, and its TCRdb copy is limited to in-frame clones, with some not included. Of 400,000 to 500,000 clones detected, roughly 78% appear once; the ten largest clones hold approximately 12%. This CDR3 comprises 14 residues. Germline lookup yields CDR1 SGHRS and CDR2 YFSETQ. The V gene lost 1 base and the J gene lost 4 bases, with 10 bases spanning the gap. This clonotype was obtained from a woman aged 40 to 55 in good health. Some clones in this sample may be carry-over from other donors' samples. Material: PBMCs. The chain uses TRBV5-1 and TRBJ2-3, with D uncertain. CDR3 amino acids: CASSLLVSSDTQYF. Written as DNA, the CDR3 is TGCGCCAGCAGCTTGTTAGTCAGTTCAGATACGCAGTATTTT.